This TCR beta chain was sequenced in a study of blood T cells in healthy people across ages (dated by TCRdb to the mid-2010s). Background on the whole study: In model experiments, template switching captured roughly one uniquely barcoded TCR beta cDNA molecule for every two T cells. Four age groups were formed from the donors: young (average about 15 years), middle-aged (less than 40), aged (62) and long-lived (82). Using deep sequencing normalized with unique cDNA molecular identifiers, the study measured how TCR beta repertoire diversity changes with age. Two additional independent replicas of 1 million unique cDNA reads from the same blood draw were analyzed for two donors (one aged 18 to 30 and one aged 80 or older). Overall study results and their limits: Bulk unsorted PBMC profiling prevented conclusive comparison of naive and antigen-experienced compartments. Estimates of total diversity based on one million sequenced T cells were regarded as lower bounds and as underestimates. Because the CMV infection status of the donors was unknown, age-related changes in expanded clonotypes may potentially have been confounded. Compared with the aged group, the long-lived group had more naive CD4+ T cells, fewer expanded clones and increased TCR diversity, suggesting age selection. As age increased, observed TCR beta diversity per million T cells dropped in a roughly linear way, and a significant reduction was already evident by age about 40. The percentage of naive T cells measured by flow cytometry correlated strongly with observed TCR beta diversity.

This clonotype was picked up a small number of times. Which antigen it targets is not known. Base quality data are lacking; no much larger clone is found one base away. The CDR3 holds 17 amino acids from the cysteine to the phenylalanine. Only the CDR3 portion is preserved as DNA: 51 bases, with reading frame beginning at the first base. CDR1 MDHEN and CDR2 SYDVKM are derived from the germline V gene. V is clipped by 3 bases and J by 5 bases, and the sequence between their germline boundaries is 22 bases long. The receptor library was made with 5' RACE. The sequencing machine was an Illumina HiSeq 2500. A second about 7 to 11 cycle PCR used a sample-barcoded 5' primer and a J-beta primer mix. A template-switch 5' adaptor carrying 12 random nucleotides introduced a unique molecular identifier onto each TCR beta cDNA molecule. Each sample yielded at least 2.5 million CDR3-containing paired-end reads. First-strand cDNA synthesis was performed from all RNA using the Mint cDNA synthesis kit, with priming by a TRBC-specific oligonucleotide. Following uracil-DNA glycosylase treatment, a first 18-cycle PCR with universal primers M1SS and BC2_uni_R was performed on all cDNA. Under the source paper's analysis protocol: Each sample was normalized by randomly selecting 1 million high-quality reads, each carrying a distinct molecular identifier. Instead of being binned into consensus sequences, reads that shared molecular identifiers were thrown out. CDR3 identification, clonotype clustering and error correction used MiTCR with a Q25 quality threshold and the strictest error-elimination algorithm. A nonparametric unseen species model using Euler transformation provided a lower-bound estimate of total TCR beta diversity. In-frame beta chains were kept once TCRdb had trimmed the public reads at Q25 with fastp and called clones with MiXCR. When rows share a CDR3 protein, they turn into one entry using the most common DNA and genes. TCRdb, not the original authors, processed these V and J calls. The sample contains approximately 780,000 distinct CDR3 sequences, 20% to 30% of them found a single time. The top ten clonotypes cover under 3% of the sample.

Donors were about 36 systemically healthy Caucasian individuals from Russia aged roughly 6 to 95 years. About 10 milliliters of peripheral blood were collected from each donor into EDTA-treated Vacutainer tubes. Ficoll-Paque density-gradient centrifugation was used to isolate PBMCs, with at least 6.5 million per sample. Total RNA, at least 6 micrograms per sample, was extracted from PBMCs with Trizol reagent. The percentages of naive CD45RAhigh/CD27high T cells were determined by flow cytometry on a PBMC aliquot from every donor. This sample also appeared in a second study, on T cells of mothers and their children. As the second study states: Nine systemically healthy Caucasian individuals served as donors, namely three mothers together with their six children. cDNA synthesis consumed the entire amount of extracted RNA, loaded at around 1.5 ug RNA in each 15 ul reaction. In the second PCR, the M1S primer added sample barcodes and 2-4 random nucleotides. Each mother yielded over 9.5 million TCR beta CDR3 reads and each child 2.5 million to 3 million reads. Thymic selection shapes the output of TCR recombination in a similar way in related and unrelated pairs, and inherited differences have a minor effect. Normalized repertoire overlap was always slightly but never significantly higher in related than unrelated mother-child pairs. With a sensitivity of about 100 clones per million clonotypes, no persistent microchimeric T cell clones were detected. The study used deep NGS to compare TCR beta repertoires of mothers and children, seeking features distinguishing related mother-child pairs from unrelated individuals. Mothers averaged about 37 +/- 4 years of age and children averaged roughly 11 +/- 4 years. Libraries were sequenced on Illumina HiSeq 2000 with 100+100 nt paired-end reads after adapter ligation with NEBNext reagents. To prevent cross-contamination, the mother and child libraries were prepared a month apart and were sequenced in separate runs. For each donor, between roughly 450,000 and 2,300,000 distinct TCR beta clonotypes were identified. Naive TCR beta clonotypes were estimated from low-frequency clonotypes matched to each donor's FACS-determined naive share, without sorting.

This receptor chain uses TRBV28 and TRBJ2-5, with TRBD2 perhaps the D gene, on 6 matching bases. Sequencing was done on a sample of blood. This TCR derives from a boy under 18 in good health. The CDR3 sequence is CASSFPMAGSTRETQYF. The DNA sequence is TGTGCCAGCAGTTTCCCCATGGCGGGGAGCACCAGGGAGACCCAGTACTTC. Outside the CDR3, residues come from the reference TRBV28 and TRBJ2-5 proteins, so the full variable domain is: DVKVTQSSRYLVKRTGEKVFLECVQDMDHENMFWYRQDPGLGLRLIYFSYDVKMKEKGDIPEGYSVSREKKERFSLILESASTNQTSMYLCASSFPMAGSTRETQYFGPGTRLLVL.